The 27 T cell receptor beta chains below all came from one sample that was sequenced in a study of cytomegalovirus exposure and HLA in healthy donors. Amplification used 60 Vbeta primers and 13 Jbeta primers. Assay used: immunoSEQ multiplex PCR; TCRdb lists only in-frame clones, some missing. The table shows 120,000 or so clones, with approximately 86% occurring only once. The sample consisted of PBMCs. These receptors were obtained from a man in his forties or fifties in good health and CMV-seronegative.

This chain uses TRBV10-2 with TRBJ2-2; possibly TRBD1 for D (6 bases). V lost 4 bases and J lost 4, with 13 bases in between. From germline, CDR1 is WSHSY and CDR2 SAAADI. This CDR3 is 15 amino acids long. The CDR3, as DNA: TGCGCCAGCAGTGGCTCAGGGGCGGGCACCGGGGAGCTGTTTTTT. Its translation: CASSGSGAGTGELFF.

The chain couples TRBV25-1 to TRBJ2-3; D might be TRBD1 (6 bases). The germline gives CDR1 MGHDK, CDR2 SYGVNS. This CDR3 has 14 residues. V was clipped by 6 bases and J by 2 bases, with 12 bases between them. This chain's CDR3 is CASRGRGHTDTQYF. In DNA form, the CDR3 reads TGTGCCAGCAGGGGCAGGGGTCACACAGATACGCAGTATTTT.

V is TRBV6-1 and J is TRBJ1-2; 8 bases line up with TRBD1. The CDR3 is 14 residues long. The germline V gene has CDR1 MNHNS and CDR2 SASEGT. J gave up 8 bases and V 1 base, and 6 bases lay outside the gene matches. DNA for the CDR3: TGTGCCAGCAGTGAAGGACAGGGGAGGGGGGGCTACACCTTC. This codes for CASSEGQGRGGYTF.

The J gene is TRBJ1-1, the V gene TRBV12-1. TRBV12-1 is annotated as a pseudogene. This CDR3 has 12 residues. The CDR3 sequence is CASSTGRTEAFF. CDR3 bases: TGTGCCAGCAGCACCGGGAGGACTGAAGCTTTCTTT.

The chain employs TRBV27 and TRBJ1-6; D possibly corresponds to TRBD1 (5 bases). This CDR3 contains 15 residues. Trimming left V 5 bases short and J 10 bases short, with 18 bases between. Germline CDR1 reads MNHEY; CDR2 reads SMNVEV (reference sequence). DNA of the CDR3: TGTGCCAGCAGTCCGGGCGGGGGGGTAGGATCACCCCTCCACTTT. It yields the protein CASSPGGGVGSPLHF.

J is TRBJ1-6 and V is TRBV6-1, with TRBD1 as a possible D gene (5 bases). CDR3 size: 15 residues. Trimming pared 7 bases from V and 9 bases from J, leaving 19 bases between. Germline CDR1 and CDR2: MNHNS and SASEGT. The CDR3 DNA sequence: TGTGCCAGCAAAAGGGGCGAAGGGGTAGGTTCACCCCTCCACTTT. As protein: CASKRGEGVGSPLHF.

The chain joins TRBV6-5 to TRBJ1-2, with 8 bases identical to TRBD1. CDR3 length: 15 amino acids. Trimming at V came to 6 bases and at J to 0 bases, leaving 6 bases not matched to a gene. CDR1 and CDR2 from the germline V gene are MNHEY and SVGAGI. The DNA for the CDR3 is TGTGCCAGCAGCAAGTACAGGGGGTCTAACTATGGCTACACCTTC. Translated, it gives CASSKYRGSNYGYTF.

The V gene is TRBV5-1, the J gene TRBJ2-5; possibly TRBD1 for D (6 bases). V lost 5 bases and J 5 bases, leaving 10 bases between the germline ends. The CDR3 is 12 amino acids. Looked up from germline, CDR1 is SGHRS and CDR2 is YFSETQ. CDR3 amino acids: CASSAGVETQYF. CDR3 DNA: TGCGCCAGCAGTGCAGGGGTGGAGACCCAGTACTTC.

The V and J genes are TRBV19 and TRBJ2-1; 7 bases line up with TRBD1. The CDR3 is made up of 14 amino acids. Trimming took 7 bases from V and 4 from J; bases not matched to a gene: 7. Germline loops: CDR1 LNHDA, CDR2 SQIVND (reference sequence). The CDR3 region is CASNIGGIYNEQFF. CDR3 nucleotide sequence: TGTGCCAGTAACATAGGGGGCATTTACAATGAGCAGTTCTTC.

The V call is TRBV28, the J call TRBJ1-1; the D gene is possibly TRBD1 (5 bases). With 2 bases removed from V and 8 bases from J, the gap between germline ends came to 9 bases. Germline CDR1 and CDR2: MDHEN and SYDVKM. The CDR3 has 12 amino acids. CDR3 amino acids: CASSLKGLEAFF. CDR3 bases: TGTGCCAGCAGTTTAAAGGGGCTCGAAGCTTTCTTT. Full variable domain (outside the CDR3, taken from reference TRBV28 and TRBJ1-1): DVKVTQSSRYLVKRTGEKVFLECVQDMDHENMFWYRQDPGLGLRLIYFSYDVKMKEKGDIPEGYSVSREKKERFSLILESASTNQTSMYLCASSLKGLEAFFGQGTRLTVV.

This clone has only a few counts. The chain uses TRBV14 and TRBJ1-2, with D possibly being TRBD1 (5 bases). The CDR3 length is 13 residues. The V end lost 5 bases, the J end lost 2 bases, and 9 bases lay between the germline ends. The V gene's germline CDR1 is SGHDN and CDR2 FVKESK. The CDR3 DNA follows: TGTGCCAGCAGCTCGACAGCAAACTATGGCTACACCTTC. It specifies CASSSTANYGYTF.

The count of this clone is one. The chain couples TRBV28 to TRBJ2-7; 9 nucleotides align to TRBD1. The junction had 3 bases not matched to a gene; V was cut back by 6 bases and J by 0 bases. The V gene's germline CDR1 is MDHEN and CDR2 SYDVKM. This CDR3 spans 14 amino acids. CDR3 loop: CASSQTGGSYEQYF. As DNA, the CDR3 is TGTGCCAGCAGCCAGACAGGGGGCTCCTACGAGCAGTACTTC.

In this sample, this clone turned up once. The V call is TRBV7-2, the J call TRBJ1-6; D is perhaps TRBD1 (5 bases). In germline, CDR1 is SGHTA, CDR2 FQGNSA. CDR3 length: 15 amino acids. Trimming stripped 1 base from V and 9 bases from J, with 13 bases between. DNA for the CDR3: TGTGCCAGCAGCTTAGATCGGGGGATTACTTCACCCCTCCACTTT. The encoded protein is CASSLDRGITSPLHF.

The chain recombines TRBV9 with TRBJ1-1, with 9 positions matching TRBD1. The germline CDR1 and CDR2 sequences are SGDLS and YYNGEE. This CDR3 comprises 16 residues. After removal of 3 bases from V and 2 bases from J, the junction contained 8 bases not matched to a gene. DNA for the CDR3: TGTGCCAGCAGCGCTTTCCGGGGACAGGGAAACACTGAAGCTTTCTTT. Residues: CASSAFRGQGNTEAFF.

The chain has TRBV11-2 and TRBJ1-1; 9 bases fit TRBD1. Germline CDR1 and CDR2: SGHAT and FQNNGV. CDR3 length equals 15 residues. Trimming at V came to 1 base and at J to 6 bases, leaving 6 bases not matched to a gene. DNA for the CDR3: TGTGCCAGCAGCTTAGGTCAGGGACAGGGCGCTGAAGCTTTCTTT. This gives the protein CASSLGQGQGAEAFF. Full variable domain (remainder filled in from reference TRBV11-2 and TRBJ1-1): EAGVAQSPRYKIIEKRQSVAFWCNPISGHATLYWYQQILGQGPKLLIQFQNNGVVDDSQLPKDRFSAERLKGVDSTLKIQPAKLEDSAVYLCASSLGQGQGAEAFFGQGTRLTVV.

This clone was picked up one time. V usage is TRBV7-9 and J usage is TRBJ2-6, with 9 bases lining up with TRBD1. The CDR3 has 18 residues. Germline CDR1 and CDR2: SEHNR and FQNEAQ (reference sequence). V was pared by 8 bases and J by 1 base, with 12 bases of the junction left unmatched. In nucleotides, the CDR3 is TGTGCCAGCCAGGGGGGACAGGGAAAATCGTCTGGGGCCAACGTCCTGACTTTC. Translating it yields CASQGGQGKSSGANVLTF.

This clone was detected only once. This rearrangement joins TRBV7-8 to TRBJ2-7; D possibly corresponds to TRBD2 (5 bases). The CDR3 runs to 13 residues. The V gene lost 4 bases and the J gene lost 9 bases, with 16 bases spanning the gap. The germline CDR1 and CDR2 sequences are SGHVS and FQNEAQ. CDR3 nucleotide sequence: TGTGCCAGCAGCTACCCCGGACTGGTAAGGCAGTACTTC. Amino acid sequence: CASSYPGLVRQYF.

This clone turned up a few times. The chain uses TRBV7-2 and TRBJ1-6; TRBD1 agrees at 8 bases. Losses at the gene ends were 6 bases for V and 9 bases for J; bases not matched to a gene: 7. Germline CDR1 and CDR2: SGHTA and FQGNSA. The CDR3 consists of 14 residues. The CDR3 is CASSPQGGGSPLHF. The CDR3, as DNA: TGTGCCAGCAGTCCACAGGGGGGAGGTTCACCCCTCCACTTT.

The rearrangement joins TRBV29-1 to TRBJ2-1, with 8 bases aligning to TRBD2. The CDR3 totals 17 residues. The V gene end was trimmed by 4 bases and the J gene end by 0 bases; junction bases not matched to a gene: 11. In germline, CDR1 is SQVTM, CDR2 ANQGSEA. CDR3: CSVAFVVAGSSYNEQFF. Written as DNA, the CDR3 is TGCAGCGTTGCTTTCGTAGTAGCGGGGAGCTCCTACAATGAGCAGTTCTTC.

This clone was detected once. The CDR3 is CASSLRDRDSGNTIYF. CDR3 sequence (DNA): TGTGCCAGCAGCTTAAGGGACAGGGACTCTGGAAACACCATATATTTT. The V gene is TRBV7-6, the J gene TRBJ1-3, with 9 bases fitting TRBD1. The CDR3 has 16 residues. With V trimmed by 2 bases and J by 0 bases, 2 bases remained unmatched. Germline V CDR1 and CDR2: SGHVS, FNYEAQ.

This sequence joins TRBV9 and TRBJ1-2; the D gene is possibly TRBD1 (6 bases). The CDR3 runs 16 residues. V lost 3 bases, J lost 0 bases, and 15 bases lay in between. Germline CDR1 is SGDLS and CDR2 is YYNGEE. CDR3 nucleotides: TGTGCCAGCAGCGAACAGGGTGCCGGGTCTAACTATGGCTACACCTTC. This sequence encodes CASSEQGAGSNYGYTF.

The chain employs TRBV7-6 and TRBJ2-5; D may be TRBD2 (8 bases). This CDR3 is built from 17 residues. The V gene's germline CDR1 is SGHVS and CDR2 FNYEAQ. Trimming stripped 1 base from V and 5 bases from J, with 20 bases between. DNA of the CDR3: TGTGCCAGCAGCTTAGGAAGGGGGAGCGGGGGACAGGAGACCCAGTACTTC. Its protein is CASSLGRGSGGQETQYF.

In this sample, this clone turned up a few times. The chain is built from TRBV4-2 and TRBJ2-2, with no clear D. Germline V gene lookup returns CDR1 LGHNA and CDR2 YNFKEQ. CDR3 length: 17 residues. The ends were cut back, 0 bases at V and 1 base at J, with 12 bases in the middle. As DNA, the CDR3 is TGTGCCAGCAGCCAAGAGCGGCATATGATGAACACCGGGGAGCTGTTTTTT. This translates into CASSQERHMMNTGELFF.

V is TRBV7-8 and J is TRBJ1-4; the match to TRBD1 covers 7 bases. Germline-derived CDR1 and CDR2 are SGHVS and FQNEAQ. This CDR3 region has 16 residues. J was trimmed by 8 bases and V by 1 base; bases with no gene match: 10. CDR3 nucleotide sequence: TGTGCCAGCAGCTTAGTTTCAGGGGGTTCTAGGGAAAAACTGTTTTTT. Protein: CASSLVSGGSREKLFF.

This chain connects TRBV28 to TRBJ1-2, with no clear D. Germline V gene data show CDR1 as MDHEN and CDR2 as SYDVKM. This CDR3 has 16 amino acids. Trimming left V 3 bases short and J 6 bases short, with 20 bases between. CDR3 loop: CASSLEGMGGLDGYTF. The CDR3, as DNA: TGTGCCAGCAGTTTGGAGGGAATGGGAGGGCTCGATGGCTACACCTTC.

CDR3 sequence (DNA): TGCGCCAGCAGCCAAGGGGTCGGGTCTGAAGCTTTCTTT. Its translation: CASSQGVGSEAFF. The chain employs TRBV4-1 and TRBJ1-1; D remains unclear. V dropped 1 base and J dropped 6 bases, with 9 bases sitting between them. Germline V CDR1 and CDR2: MGHRA, YSYEKL. This CDR3 is 13 amino acids long.

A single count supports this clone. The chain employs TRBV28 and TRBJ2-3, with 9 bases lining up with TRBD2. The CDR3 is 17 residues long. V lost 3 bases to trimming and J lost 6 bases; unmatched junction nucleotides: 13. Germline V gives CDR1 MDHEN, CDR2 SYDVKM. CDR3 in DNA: TGTGCCAGCAGTTTTCTTCTCGGGGCTAGCGGGAAGGATACGCAGTATTTT. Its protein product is CASSFLLGASGKDTQYF.